One sample yielded the 25 T cell receptor beta chains listed below, sequenced in a study of immune cell composition in non-small cell lung cancer. TCRdb keeps only in-frame clones here, not all; method: immunoSEQ multiplex PCR. Of around 3,000 clones in the sample, 81% are singletons; the top ten hold approximately 9.9%. These data were likewise used in another study, on CD4 T cells in lung cancer.

Sequencing used lung tumor tissue. The origin of the receptors is a human donor with non-small cell lung cancer.

This chain links TRBV5-4 with TRBJ2-5; 16 positions match TRBD2. Trimming removed 3 bases from V and 2 bases from J; junction bases left unmatched: 1. Germline V gene sequence: CDR1 SGHNT, CDR2 YYREEE (reference sequence). This CDR3 spans 16 amino acids. As DNA, the CDR3 is TGTGCCAGCAGCTCGGGACTAGCGGGGGGGCAAGAGACCCAGTACTTC. This translates into CASSSGLAGGQETQYF.

To note about this clone: One junction end does not reproduce the germline sequence, and a read error may be involved. Additional DNA sequences in this sample encode the identical CDR3. CDR3 loop: CASSITGSNQPQHF. DNA for the CDR3: TGTGCCAGTAGTATAACGGGGAGCAATCAACCCCAGCATTTT. The chain couples TRBV19 to TRBJ1-5, with no clear D. The germline V gene encodes CDR1 LNHDA and CDR2 SQIVND (reference sequence). This CDR3 has 14 amino acids.

CDR3 in amino acids: CAISEAGQVETQYF. The CDR3, as DNA: TGTGCCATCAGTGAGGCAGGACAGGTCGAGACCCAGTACTTC. The chain is built from TRBV10-3 and TRBJ2-5, with 7 bases fitting TRBD1. The CDR3 covers 14 residues. J gave up 5 bases and V 2 bases, and 5 bases lay outside the gene matches. From germline, CDR1 is ENHRY and CDR2 SYGVKD.

This chain joins TRBV27 and TRBJ1-6; 7 nucleotides match TRBD1. V lost 7 bases, J lost 7 bases, and 13 bases stayed unmatched. CDR3 size: 16 residues. Germline V gene lookup returns CDR1 MNHEY and CDR2 SMNVEV (reference sequence). The CDR3 DNA is TGTGCCAGCATTCACAACGCGGGACAGATAAATTCACCCCTCCACTTT. This gives the protein CASIHNAGQINSPLHF.

This clone was seen a few times. This rearrangement joins TRBV7-2 to TRBJ2-3; the D gene is possibly TRBD2 (6 bases). V gave up 5 bases and J gave up 0 bases, with 12 bases separating them. This CDR3 is built from 15 residues. The V gene's germline CDR1 is SGHTA and CDR2 FQGNSA. CDR3: CASSPGTYSTDTQYF. CDR3 DNA: TGTGCCAGCAGCCCCGGGACTTATAGCACAGATACGCAGTATTTT.

The chain has TRBV9 and TRBJ2-3; 8 bases match TRBD1. This CDR3 has 15 residues. Germline V lookup: CDR1 SGDLS, CDR2 YYNGEE. J was trimmed by 5 bases and V by 4 bases; bases with no gene match: 9. The CDR3 coding sequence is TGTGCCAGCAGCTGGACTCAGGGGGCCGGAGATACGCAGTATTTT. Protein sequence: CASSWTQGAGDTQYF.

This chain connects TRBV4-2 to TRBJ2-2, with 11 bases that match TRBD2. CDR1 LGHNA and CDR2 YNFKEQ come from the germline V gene. This CDR3 contains 17 residues. J gave up 2 bases and V 4 bases, and 6 bases lay outside the gene matches. The CDR3 region is CASSRTSGLDNTGELFF. The DNA of the CDR3 is TGTGCCAGCAGCCGGACTAGCGGGCTTGATAACACCGGGGAGCTGTTTTTT.

This clone was detected once. V usage is TRBV5-4 and J usage is TRBJ2-5, with TRBD1 matching 8 bases. Germline CDR1 SGHNT, CDR2 YYREEE (reference sequence). The CDR3 is 17 amino acids. The J segment lost 2 bases and the V segment lost 4 bases, leaving 13 bases of the junction unmatched. The chain's CDR3 is CASSPNPRDRGQETQYF. CDR3 nucleotide sequence: TGTGCCAGCAGCCCCAACCCCCGAGACAGGGGACAAGAGACCCAGTACTTC. Full variable domain (remainder filled in from reference TRBV5-4 and TRBJ2-5): ETGVTQSPTHLIKTRGQQVTLRCSSQSGHNTVSWYQQALGQGPQFIFQYYREEENGRGNFPPRFSGLQFPNYSSELNVNALELDDSALYLCASSPNPRDRGQETQYFGPGTRLLVL.

The chain carries TRBV2 and TRBJ2-5; possible D gene TRBD2, 6 bases. CDR1 is SNHLY, CDR2 FYNNEI, per germline. Trimming pared 0 bases from V and 3 bases from J, leaving 20 bases between. The CDR3 runs 18 residues. The CDR3 spells CASSEAPPGTFDKETQYF. The CDR3, as DNA: TGTGCCAGCAGTGAAGCTCCACCGGGGACTTTCGACAAAGAGACCCAGTACTTC.

The chain is built from TRBV6-6 and TRBJ1-4; D is perhaps TRBD1 (5 bases). The V gene lost 5 bases and the J gene lost 6 bases, with 16 bases spanning the gap. This CDR3 spans 15 amino acids. Germline V gives CDR1 MNHNY, CDR2 SVGAGI (reference sequence). The CDR3 spells CASSMRRGLDEKLFF. The CDR3, as DNA: TGTGCCAGCAGTATGAGACGGGGGTTGGATGAAAAACTGTTTTTT.

This clone has a handful of counts. V gene TRBV5-4 combines with J gene TRBJ2-2; tentative D call: TRBD1 (5 bases). Trimming pared 3 bases from V and 6 bases from J, leaving 18 bases between. This CDR3 region has 16 residues. CDR1 SGHNT and CDR2 YYREEE come from the germline V gene (reference sequence). CDR3 amino acids: CASSSNLGQGPGELFF. The CDR3 DNA reads as TGTGCCAGCAGCTCTAACCTGGGGCAGGGCCCCGGGGAGCTGTTTTTT.

The rearrangement links TRBV9 to TRBJ2-5; tentatively, D is TRBD1 (5 bases). Germline CDR1 and CDR2: SGDLS and YYNGEE. The CDR3 consists of 14 residues. V lost 3 bases and J 1 base, leaving 10 bases between the germline ends. CDR3 coding DNA: TGTGCCAGCAGCGGGGAAGACAGCCAAGAGACCCAGTACTTC. Translated, it gives CASSGEDSQETQYF.

V is TRBV5-1 and J is TRBJ2-2; D unclear. Germline values: CDR1 SGHRS, CDR2 YFSETQ. The V end was cut by 4 bases, the J end by 4 bases, with 5 bases between. This CDR3 spans 12 amino acids. The CDR3 region is CASSPVTGELFF. The CDR3, as DNA: TGCGCCAGCAGCCCGGTCACCGGGGAGCTGTTTTTT.

V and J are TRBV18 and TRBJ1-1; 8 bases are shared with TRBD1. V lost 1 base to trimming and J lost 2 bases; unmatched junction nucleotides: 6. Germline loops: CDR1 KGHSH, CDR2 LQKENI. The CDR3 runs 16 residues. Written as DNA, the CDR3 is TGTGCCAGCTCACCACAACCGCAGGGGGCAAACACTGAAGCTTTCTTT. This codes for CASSPQPQGANTEAFF.

The sample holds a few counts of this clone. This chain joins TRBV9 and TRBJ2-1; possibly TRBD2 for D (6 bases). CDR1 SGDLS and CDR2 YYNGEE come from the germline V gene. This CDR3 spans 16 amino acids. The V gene lost 3 bases and the J gene lost 10 bases, with 23 bases spanning the gap. CDR3 region: CASSASGDPQRGEQFF. DNA for the CDR3: TGTGCCAGCAGCGCTTCGGGGGACCCACAAAGGGGAGAGCAGTTCTTC. Combining the CDR3 with reference TRBV9 and TRBJ2-1 gives the whole variable domain DSGVTQTPKHLITATGQRVTLRCSPRSGDLSVYWYQQSLDQGLQFLIQYYNGEERAKGNILERFSAQQFPDLHSELNLSSLELGDSALYFCASSASGDPQRGEQFFGPGTRLTVL.

The chain employs TRBV10-3 and TRBJ2-1; the match to TRBD2 covers 15 bases. The ends lost 2 bases at V and 8 bases at J; junction bases unmatched: 16. The CDR3 has 20 residues. Looked up from germline, CDR1 is ENHRY and CDR2 is SYGVKD. CDR3 amino acids: CAISERPGGTSGRPLYEQFF. The CDR3, as DNA: TGTGCCATCAGTGAGCGACCGGGGGGGACTAGCGGGAGGCCTCTCTATGAGCAGTTCTTC.

The chain couples TRBV27 to TRBJ1-5, with 9 bases that match TRBD1. V lost 3 bases to trimming and J lost 5 bases; unmatched junction nucleotides: 2. The CDR3 runs 14 residues. The germline CDR1 and CDR2 sequences are MNHEY and SMNVEV (reference sequence). The CDR3 DNA reads as TGTGCCAGCAGTTTGGGGACAGGGTATCAGCCCCAGCATTTT. This encodes CASSLGTGYQPQHF.

This clone was counted a few times. The genes are TRBV7-6 and TRBJ2-5, with 11 bases fitting TRBD1. The ends lost 5 bases at V and 1 base at J; junction bases unmatched: 6. The CDR3 consists of 16 residues. Germline V lookup: CDR1 SGHVS, CDR2 FNYEAQ. This CDR3 reads CASSVGTGGSQETQYF. In DNA form, the CDR3 reads TGTGCCAGCAGCGTTGGGACAGGGGGTTCCCAAGAGACCCAGTACTTC.

The chain links TRBV2 to TRBJ2-1; weak D call: TRBD2 (5 bases). Germline CDR1 is SNHLY and CDR2 is FYNNEI. The germline V and J ends were trimmed by 8 bases and 0 bases, with 17 bases remaining between them. The CDR3 is 16 residues long. The CDR3 DNA reads TGTGCCAGCGGAGGTCGCGTGAGGAGCTCCTACAATGAGCAGTTCTTC. Protein product: CASGGRVRSSYNEQFF.

The CDR3 DNA sequence: TGTGCCAGCAGCGTAGGAATAAACAGGGAACATGAAGCTTTCTTT. Amino acids: CASSVGINREHEAFF. This chain joins TRBV9 and TRBJ1-1; D might be TRBD1 (6 bases). V dropped 0 bases and J dropped 7 bases, with 16 bases sitting between them. The germline CDR1 and CDR2 sequences are SGDLS and YYNGEE. The CDR3 spans 15 residues.

This clone is classed as hyperexpanded (1% or more). The rearrangement links TRBV9 to TRBJ1-1, with TRBD1 matching over 9 bases. The CDR3 spans 16 residues. CDR1 and CDR2 from the germline V gene are SGDLS and YYNGEE. Germline trimming cut 3 bases from V and 5 bases from J; bases unmatched to any gene: 11. The CDR3 DNA reads TGTGCCAGCAGCGACCGACAGGGGGTAGTTTGGACTGAAGCTTTCTTT. Encoded protein: CASSDRQGVVWTEAFF. The full variable domain, with the rest looked up from reference TRBV9 and TRBJ1-1, is DSGVTQTPKHLITATGQRVTLRCSPRSGDLSVYWYQQSLDQGLQFLIQYYNGEERAKGNILERFSAQQFPDLHSELNLSSLELGDSALYFCASSDRQGVVWTEAFFGQGTRLTVV.

This sequence joins TRBV27 and TRBJ1-1; D ambiguous. The CDR3 runs to 13 residues. Germline assignment: CDR1 MNHEY and CDR2 SMNVEV (reference sequence). Between the trimmed V and J ends, which lost 0 bases and 3 bases, there was a span of 5 bases. CDR3 DNA sequence: TGTGCCAGCAGTTTATCGTGGCACACTGAAGCTTTCTTT. It translates to CASSLSWHTEAFF.

This chain connects TRBV6-5 to TRBJ2-7; TRBD1 is a possible D gene (6 bases). Trimming took off 2 bases at V and 4 bases at J, with 15 bases between the two ends. Per germline, CDR1 MNHEY and CDR2 SVGAGI. This CDR3 has 15 amino acids. The CDR3 protein is CASSYDRTRVYEQYF. CDR3 DNA: TGTGCCAGCAGTTACGACAGGACAAGGGTATACGAGCAGTACTTC.

The chain carries TRBV2 and TRBJ2-5; TRBD1 is a possible D gene (6 bases). CDR1 is SNHLY and CDR2 is FYNNEI in the germline V gene. The CDR3 contains 12 residues. V was cut by 11 bases and J by 2 bases, with 12 bases left in between. The DNA for the CDR3 is TGTGCCGGGGGCTTCTTACAAGAGACCCAGTACTTC. It specifies CAGGFLQETQYF.

CDR3 DNA sequence: TGTGCCAGCAGCCCATACGCGGGGACTAGCGGGGGGGCCTCCTACAATGAGCAGTTCTTC. This translates into CASSPYAGTSGGASYNEQFF. V usage is TRBV11-3 and J usage is TRBJ2-1, with 16 bases fitting TRBD2. After removal of 5 bases from V and 0 bases from J, the junction contained 10 bases not matched to a gene. The CDR3 totals 20 residues. CDR1 is SGHNT, CDR2 YENEEA, per germline. The full variable domain, with the rest looked up from reference TRBV11-3 and TRBJ2-1, is EAGVVQSPRYKIIEKKQPVAFWCNPISGHNTLYWYLQNLGQGPELLIRYENEEAVDDSQLPKDRFSAERLKGVDSTLKIQPAELGDSAVYLCASSPYAGTSGGASYNEQFFGPGTRLTVL.